Listed here are 24 T cell receptor beta chains from one sample, sequenced in a study of T-cell memory formation after mild COVID-19. TCRdb ran MiXCR on the 5' RACE reads and lists one entry per CDR3 protein. The repertoire has under 550,000 distinct CDR3 sequences, over 15% of them found once; the top ten carry more than 9%. Material for sequencing was PBMCs or a T cell subset sorted from them (not recorded which). All receptors derive from an adult woman who had mild COVID-19 (a few samples of this study predate the infection). Cell type and time point are not known.

This clonotype was observed a handful of times. J is TRBJ2-1 and V is TRBV7-2; 7 nucleotides match TRBD2. CDR3 length equals 15 residues. V lost 5 bases to trimming and J lost 1 base; unmatched junction nucleotides: 5. CDR1 is SGHTA, CDR2 FQGNSA, per germline. CDR3 coding DNA: TGTGCCAGCAGCCCCGGGACTACTTCCTACAATGAGCAGTTCTTC. This gives the protein CASSPGTTSYNEQFF.

In this sample, this clonotype turned up a few times. V usage is TRBV4-3 and J usage is TRBJ2-4, with TRBD1 matching over 8 bases. There are 15 residues in the CDR3. The junction had 4 bases not matched to a gene; V was cut back by 0 bases and J by 6 bases. CDR1 LGHNA and CDR2 YSLEER come from the germline V gene. Here the CDR3 DNA reads TGCGCCAGCAGCCAAGATCAGGGGGCCGGAAACATTCAGTACTTC. This translates into CASSQDQGAGNIQYF.

The chain has TRBV7-9 and TRBJ1-4, with D unclear. This CDR3 spans 16 amino acids. The germline V gene encodes CDR1 SEHNR and CDR2 FQNEAQ (reference sequence). Trimming stripped 1 base from V and 2 bases from J, with 11 bases between. Written as DNA, the CDR3 is TGTGCCAGCAGCTTAGGAGGCCGGTCGACTAATGAAAAACTGTTTTTT. As protein: CASSLGGRSTNEKLFF.

The chain couples TRBV6-5 to TRBJ1-4; D possibly corresponds to TRBD1 (6 bases). The CDR3 totals 12 residues. V lost 8 bases, J lost 8 bases, and 12 bases lay in between. CDR1 and CDR2 from the germline V gene are MNHEY and SVGAGI. The CDR3 sequence: CASGRGFEKLFF. The DNA of the CDR3 is TGTGCCAGCGGCAGGGGTTTCGAAAAACTGTTTTTT.

Ten or more counts support this clonotype. This rearrangement joins TRBV7-2 to TRBJ2-1; TRBD2 agrees at 13 bases. J gave up 7 bases and V 1 base, and 4 bases lay outside the gene matches. Germline V lookup: CDR1 SGHTA, CDR2 FQGNSA. CDR3 length equals 16 residues. The CDR3 loop is CASSLGGTSGNNEQFF. In DNA form, the CDR3 reads TGTGCCAGCAGCTTAGGGGGGACTAGCGGGAATAATGAGCAGTTCTTC.

The chain has TRBV5-6 and TRBJ1-5, with D possibly being TRBD1 (5 bases). The CDR3 consists of 16 residues. V gave up 3 bases and J gave up 7 bases, with 20 bases separating them. CDR1 is SGHDT and CDR2 is YYEEEE in the germline V gene. This CDR3 is CASSWGAGTPGQPQHF. In DNA, the CDR3 is TGTGCCAGCAGCTGGGGAGCCGGGACCCCAGGACAGCCCCAGCATTTT.

This clonotype was seen repeatedly, ten times or more. The chain recombines TRBV27 with TRBJ2-1; 7 bases agree with TRBD2. V shed 7 bases and J 6 bases; nucleotides not matched to a gene: 21. The CDR3 extends over 18 amino acids. Looked up from germline, CDR1 is MNHEY and CDR2 is SMNVEV (reference sequence). For the CDR3, the DNA is TGTGCCAGCACCACTACCGGGGGGTCCCTTCTGCTTACCAATGAGCAGTTCTTC. The encoded protein is CASTTTGGSLLLTNEQFF.

The chain links TRBV7-2 to TRBJ2-3; the match to TRBD2 covers 12 bases. Germline V CDR1 and CDR2: SGHTA, FQGNSA. CDR3 length: 18 amino acids. Trimming removed 0 bases from V and 2 bases from J; junction bases left unmatched: 6. CDR3 in amino acids: CASSLAWLAGGTTDTQYF. The CDR3, as DNA: TGTGCCAGCAGCTTAGCGTGGCTAGCGGGAGGGACCACAGATACGCAGTATTTT.

This clonotype was seen more than once but under ten times. This chain connects TRBV7-3 to TRBJ2-3; 9 positions match TRBD1. Germline CDR1 reads SGHTA; CDR2 reads FQGTGA. The CDR3 has 14 residues. J gave up 6 bases and V 5 bases, and 6 bases lay outside the gene matches. CDR3 protein: CASSRDREADTQYF. DNA of the CDR3: TGTGCCAGCAGCCGGGACAGGGAGGCGGATACGCAGTATTTT.

The V and J genes are TRBV21-1 and TRBJ2-1; the table calls TRBD1, which could not be checked here. TRBV21-1 is noted as a pseudogene. The length of the CDR3 is 15 residues. The CDR3 loop reads CASSKVRPGATKQFF. The DNA for the CDR3 is TGTGCCAGCAGCAAAGTAAGGCCCGGCGCCACTAAGCAGTTCTTC.

This chain uses TRBV7-8 with TRBJ1-2; no reliable D call. V lost 0 bases, J lost 8 bases, and 7 bases lay in between. There are 12 residues in the CDR3. Germline V gene sequence: CDR1 SGHVS, CDR2 FQNEAQ. CDR3 amino acids: CASSLAVEGYTF. The CDR3 bases are TGTGCCAGCAGCTTAGCGGTGGAAGGCTACACCTTC.

CDR3 in DNA: TGTGCCAGCAGCGGGGGTTTAGCGGCGGGATACAATGAGCAGTTCTTC. Its protein is CASSGGLAAGYNEQFF. V gene TRBV14 combines with J gene TRBJ2-1, with D possibly being TRBD2 (6 bases). Germline V lookup: CDR1 SGHDN, CDR2 FVKESK. The V gene lost 5 bases and the J gene lost 4 bases, with 18 bases spanning the gap. This CDR3 spans 16 amino acids.

This chain uses TRBV2 with TRBJ2-5; 8 nucleotides line up with TRBD2. Germline CDR1 and CDR2: SNHLY and FYNNEI. There are 11 residues in the CDR3. V shed 3 bases, J shed 14 bases, and the junction held 5 bases outside the gene matches. DNA for the CDR3: TGTGCCAGCAGTGAGGGGACTAGTCCCTACTTC. Translated: CASSEGTSPYF.

The rearrangement joins TRBV7-9 to TRBJ2-1, with D possibly called TRBD1 or TRBD2 (5 bases each). The CDR3 loop spans 13 amino acids. The germline CDR1 and CDR2 sequences are SEHNR and FQNEAQ (reference sequence). V lost 5 bases and J lost 7, with 12 bases in between. CDR3 sequence: CASSRDGRNEQFF. The DNA for the CDR3 is TGTGCCAGCAGCCGGGACGGACGGAATGAGCAGTTCTTC.

In its sample, this clonotype was seen a few times. CDR3: CASTSTSGAYNEQFF. CDR3 bases: TGTGCCAGTACCTCCACTAGCGGGGCCTACAATGAGCAGTTCTTC. The chain employs TRBV19 and TRBJ2-1, with 10 nucleotides matching TRBD2. CDR1 LNHDA and CDR2 SQIVND come from the germline V gene (reference sequence). Trimming removed 7 bases from V and 2 bases from J; junction bases left unmatched: 5. The CDR3 is 15 amino acids.

J is TRBJ2-7 and V is TRBV5-4, with D tentatively TRBD1 or TRBD2 (5 bases each). Per the germline V gene, CDR1 is SGHNT and CDR2 is YYREEE (reference sequence). V was clipped by 1 base and J by 1 base, with 9 bases between them. The CDR3 has 14 residues. DNA for the CDR3: TGTGCCAGCAGCTTGAGGGGACGATCCTACGAGCAGTACTTC. It is translated as CASSLRGRSYEQYF.

V usage is TRBV4-2 and J usage is TRBJ2-1; D may be TRBD2 (6 bases). The ends were cut back, 2 bases at V and 2 bases at J, with 13 bases in the middle. The CDR3 runs 16 residues. Germline V gene lookup returns CDR1 LGHNA and CDR2 YNFKEQ. CDR3 sequence: CASSQTLGLPYNEQFF. DNA of the CDR3: TGTGCCAGCAGCCAAACCCTGGGACTTCCCTACAATGAGCAGTTCTTC.

This clonotype was detected only a few times. This sequence joins TRBV14 and TRBJ2-7; 7 bases map to TRBD1. This CDR3 contains 18 residues. The V and J ends lost 0 bases and 0 bases, in that order; junction bases with no gene match: 11. The germline V gene encodes CDR1 SGHDN and CDR2 FVKESK. CDR3 sequence (DNA): TGTGCCAGCAGCCAAGATACGACACAGGGGTTGAGCTCCTACGAGCAGTACTTC. Translation: CASSQDTTQGLSSYEQYF.

The chain couples TRBV7-6 to TRBJ2-5; D could derive from TRBD1 or TRBD2 (5 bases each). The germline gives CDR1 SGHVS, CDR2 FNYEAQ. V shed 1 base and J shed 1 base, with 10 bases lying between them. CDR3 length equals 15 residues. The CDR3 nucleotides read TGTGCCAGCAGCTTAGTACCGGGGCTCCAAGAGACCCAGTACTTC. Encoded protein: CASSLVPGLQETQYF.

This clonotype occurred a few times. The rearrangement links TRBV7-2 to TRBJ2-2; D is perhaps TRBD2 (6 bases). Germline V lookup: CDR1 SGHTA, CDR2 FQGNSA. Deletions cut 5 bases from V and 7 bases from J, with 11 bases between. There are 13 residues in the CDR3. The CDR3 reads CASSLGGFGELFF. CDR3 nucleotides: TGTGCCAGCAGCCTAGGAGGGTTCGGGGAGCTGTTTTTT.

In this sample, this clonotype turned up a few times. The chain recombines TRBV7-3 with TRBJ2-3; TRBD2 matches 11 bases. This CDR3 region has 14 residues. Germline-derived CDR1 and CDR2 are SGHTA and FQGTGA. V gave up 0 bases and J gave up 10 bases; unmatched junction bases: 3. In DNA form, the CDR3 reads TGTGCCAGCAGCTTAACCCTAGCGGGGGGCCCGCAGTATTTT. This translates into CASSLTLAGGPQYF.

The chain combines TRBV12-3 or TRBV12-4 with TRBJ2-3; D is perhaps TRBD1 (8 bases). The V and J ends lost 6 bases and 0 bases respectively, with 16 bases between them. The CDR3 is 16 amino acids. CDR3 loop: CASSFTGGASTDTQYF. CDR3 DNA sequence: TGTGCCAGCAGCTTCACAGGGGGGGCTAGCACAGATACGCAGTATTTT.

The V gene is TRBV4-1, the J gene TRBJ2-7; D call uncertain. Germline V gives CDR1 MGHRA, CDR2 YSYEKL. This CDR3 is built from 13 residues. Trimming removed 6 bases at V and 1 base at J, with 10 bases between. DNA for the CDR3: TGCGCCAGCAGAGCTCGAGATTCCTACGAGCAGTACTTC. The encoded protein is CASRARDSYEQYF.

The chain couples TRBV5-4 to TRBJ2-2; 7 bases map to TRBD2. This CDR3 comprises 16 residues. Germline loops: CDR1 SGHNT, CDR2 YYREEE (reference sequence). The V gene end was trimmed by 4 bases and the J gene end by 4 bases; junction bases not matched to a gene: 10. CDR3 protein: CASSDRGAGVTGELFF. The CDR3 DNA reads TGTGCCAGCAGCGACCGTGGGGCGGGAGTCACCGGGGAGCTGTTTTTT.